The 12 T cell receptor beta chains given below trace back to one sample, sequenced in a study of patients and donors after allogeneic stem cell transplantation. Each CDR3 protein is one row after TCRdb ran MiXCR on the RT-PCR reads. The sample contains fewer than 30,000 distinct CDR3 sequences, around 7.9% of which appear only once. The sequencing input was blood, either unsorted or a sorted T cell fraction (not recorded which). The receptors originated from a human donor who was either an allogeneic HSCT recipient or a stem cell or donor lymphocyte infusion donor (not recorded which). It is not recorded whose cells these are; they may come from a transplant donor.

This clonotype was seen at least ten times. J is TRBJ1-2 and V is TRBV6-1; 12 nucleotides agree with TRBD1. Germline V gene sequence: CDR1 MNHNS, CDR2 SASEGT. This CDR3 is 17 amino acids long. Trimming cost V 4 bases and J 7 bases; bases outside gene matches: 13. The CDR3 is CASSAEEGTGGPFGYTF. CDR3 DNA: TGTGCCAGCAGTGCGGAGGAGGGGACAGGGGGCCCTTTTGGCTACACCTTC.

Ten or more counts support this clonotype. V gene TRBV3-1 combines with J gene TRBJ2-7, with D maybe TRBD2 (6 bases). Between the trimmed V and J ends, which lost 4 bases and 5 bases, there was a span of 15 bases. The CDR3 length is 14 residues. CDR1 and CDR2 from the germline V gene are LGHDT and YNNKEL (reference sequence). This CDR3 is CASSRDTLADEQYF. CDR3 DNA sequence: TGTGCCAGCAGCCGAGACACACTAGCTGACGAGCAGTACTTC.

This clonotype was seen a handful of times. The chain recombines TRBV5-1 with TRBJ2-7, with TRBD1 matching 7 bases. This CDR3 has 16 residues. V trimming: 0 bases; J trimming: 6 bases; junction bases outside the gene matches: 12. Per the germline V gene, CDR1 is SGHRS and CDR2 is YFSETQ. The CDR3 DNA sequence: TGCGCCAGCAGCTTGGTGACAGGGAATCTGTGGGGCGAGCAGTACTTC. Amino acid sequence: CASSLVTGNLWGEQYF.

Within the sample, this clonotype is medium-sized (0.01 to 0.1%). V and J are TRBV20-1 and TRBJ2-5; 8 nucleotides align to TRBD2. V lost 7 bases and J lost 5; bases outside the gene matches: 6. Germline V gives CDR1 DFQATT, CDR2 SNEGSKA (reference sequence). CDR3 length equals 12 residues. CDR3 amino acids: CSGTGGHETQYF. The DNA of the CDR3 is TGCAGTGGGACGGGGGGGCATGAGACCCAGTACTTC.

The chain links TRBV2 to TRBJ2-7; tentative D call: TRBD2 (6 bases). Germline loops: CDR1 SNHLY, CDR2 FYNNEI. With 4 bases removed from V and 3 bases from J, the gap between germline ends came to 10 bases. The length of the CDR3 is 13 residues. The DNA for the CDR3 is TGTGCCAGCAGTGTCGGGGGAAGCTACGAGCAGTACTTC. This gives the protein CASSVGGSYEQYF.

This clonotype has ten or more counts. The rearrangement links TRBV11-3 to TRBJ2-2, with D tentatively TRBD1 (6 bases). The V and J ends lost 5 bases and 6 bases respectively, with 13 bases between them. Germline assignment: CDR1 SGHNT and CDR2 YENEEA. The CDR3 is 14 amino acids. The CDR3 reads CASSEGGNAGELFF. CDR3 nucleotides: TGTGCCAGCAGCGAAGGGGGAAACGCCGGGGAGCTGTTTTTT.

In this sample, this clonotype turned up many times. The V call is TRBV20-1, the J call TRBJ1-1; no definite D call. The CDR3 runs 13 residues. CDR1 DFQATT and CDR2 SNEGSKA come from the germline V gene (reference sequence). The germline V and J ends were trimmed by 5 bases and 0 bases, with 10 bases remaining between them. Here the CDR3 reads CSAEGRMNTEAFF. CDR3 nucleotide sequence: TGCAGTGCTGAAGGGCGCATGAACACTGAAGCTTTCTTT.

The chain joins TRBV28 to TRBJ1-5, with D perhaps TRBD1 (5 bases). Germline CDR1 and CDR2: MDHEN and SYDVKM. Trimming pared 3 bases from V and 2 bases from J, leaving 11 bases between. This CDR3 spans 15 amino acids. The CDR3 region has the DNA TGTGCCAGCAGTTTTGTTAGGGGAGGCAATCAGCCCCAGCATTTT. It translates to CASSFVRGGNQPQHF.

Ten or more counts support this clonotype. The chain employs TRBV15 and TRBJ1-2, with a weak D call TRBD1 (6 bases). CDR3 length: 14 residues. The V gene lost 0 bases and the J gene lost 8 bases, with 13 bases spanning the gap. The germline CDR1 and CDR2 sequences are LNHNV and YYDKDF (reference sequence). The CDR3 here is CATSRDAGAGGYTF. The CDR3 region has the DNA TGTGCCACCAGCAGAGATGCAGGGGCGGGAGGCTACACCTTC.

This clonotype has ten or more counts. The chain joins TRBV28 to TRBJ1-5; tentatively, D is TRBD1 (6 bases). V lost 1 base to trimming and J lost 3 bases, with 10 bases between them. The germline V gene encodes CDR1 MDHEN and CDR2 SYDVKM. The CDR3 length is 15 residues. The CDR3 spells CASSLSGQLNQPQHF. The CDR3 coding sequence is TGTGCCAGCAGTTTATCTGGACAGCTCAATCAGCCCCAGCATTTT.

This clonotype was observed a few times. CDR3 loop: CASGGGIGNTEAFF. In DNA form, the CDR3 reads TGTGCCAGCGGGGGGGGGATAGGAAACACTGAAGCTTTCTTT. The chain recombines TRBV6-1 with TRBJ1-1, with a possible D match to TRBD1 (5 bases). This CDR3 spans 14 amino acids. V dropped 8 bases and J dropped 2 bases, with 15 bases sitting between them. Germline lookup yields CDR1 MNHNS and CDR2 SASEGT.

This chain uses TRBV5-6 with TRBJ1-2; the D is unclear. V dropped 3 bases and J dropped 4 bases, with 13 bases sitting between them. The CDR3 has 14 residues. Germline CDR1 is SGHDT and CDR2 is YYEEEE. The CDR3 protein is CASSYRAPGYGYTF. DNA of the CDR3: TGTGCCAGCAGCTACCGCGCCCCGGGCTATGGCTACACCTTC.